The present T cell receptor beta chain was sequenced within a study of CD8 T cells in ankylosing spondylitis. About this clonotype: As yet, its antigen is unknown.

Study-level points and caveats: Disease-linked clones bore a CD8+ phenotype, appearing relatively rarely in peripheral blood. Disease-linked clones were reportedly significantly enriched in matched ankylosing spondylitis synovial fluid. There was a TCR beta motif, made of fewer than 10 highly homologous variants, that appeared characteristic of ankylosing spondylitis blood.

As the method for making TCR beta libraries, quantitative 5'-RACE with molecular barcodes was used. Each CDR3 protein is one row after TCRdb ran MiXCR on the 5' RACE reads. The repertoire has 450,000 or so distinct CDR3 sequences, roughly a quarter of them found once; the top ten carry approximately 1%. The clonotype originates from a male donor with ankylosing spondylitis. Sequenced material: blood, either unsorted or a sorted T cell fraction (not recorded which).

DNA of the CDR3: TGTGCCAGCAGCCCGACGACAGGGAGACTTGGCTACGAGCAGTACTTC. Residues: CASSPTTGRLGYEQYF. J is TRBJ2-7 and V is TRBV7-2; 7 nucleotides align to TRBD1. Looked up from germline, CDR1 is SGHTA and CDR2 is FQGNSA. CDR3 size: 16 residues. J was trimmed by 3 bases and V by 5 bases; bases with no gene match: 13.